The sequence of this T cell receptor (beta chain) was determined in a study of CD8 T cells in ankylosing spondylitis. General study results and limits: For ankylosing spondylitis blood, a TCR beta motif of 8 or 9 highly homologous variants appeared characteristic. Within matched ankylosing spondylitis synovial fluid, disease-linked clones were reportedly significantly enriched.

V dropped 5 bases and J dropped 1 base, with 12 bases sitting between them. The CDR3 totals 15 residues. For this clonotype: Its matching antigen is unknown.

One entry per CDR3 protein, called by TCRdb with MiXCR from the 5' RACE reads. This table has 85,000 to 100,000 distinct CDR3 sequences, about 8.1% appearing once. V is TRBV12-3 or TRBV12-4 and J is TRBJ2-1; no clear D gene. The sample comprised blood, either unsorted or a sorted T cell fraction (not recorded which). This receptor was taken from a male donor with ankylosing spondylitis or in good health (not recorded which). The CDR3: CASSLHFGSYNEQFF. DNA of the CDR3: TGTGCCAGCAGTCTTCACTTCGGATCCTACAATGAGCAGTTCTTC.